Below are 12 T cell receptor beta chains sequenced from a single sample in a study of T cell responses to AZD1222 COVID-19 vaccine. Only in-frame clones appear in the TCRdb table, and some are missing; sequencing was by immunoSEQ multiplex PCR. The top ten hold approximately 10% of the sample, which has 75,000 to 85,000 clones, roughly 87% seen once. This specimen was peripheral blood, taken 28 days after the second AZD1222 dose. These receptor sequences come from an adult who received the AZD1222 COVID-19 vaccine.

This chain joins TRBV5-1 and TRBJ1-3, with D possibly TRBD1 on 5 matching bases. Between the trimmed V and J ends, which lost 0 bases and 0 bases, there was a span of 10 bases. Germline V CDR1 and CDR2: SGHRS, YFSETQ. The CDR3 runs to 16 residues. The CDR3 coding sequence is TGCGCCAGCAGCTTGGCGACAGCTAGCTCTGGAAACACCATATATTTT. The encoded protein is CASSLATASSGNTIYF.

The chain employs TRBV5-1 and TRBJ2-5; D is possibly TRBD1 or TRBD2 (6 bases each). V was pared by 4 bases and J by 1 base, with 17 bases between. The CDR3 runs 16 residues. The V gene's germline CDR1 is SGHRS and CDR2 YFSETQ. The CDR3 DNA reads TGCGCCAGCAGCCCGGCGGTCAGGGGACTCCAAGAGACCCAGTACTTC. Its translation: CASSPAVRGLQETQYF.

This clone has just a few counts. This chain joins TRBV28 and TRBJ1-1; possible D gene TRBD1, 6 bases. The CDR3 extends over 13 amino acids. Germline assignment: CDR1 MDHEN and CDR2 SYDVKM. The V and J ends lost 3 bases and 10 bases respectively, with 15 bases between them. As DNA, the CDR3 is TGTGCCAGCAGTTTGCAGACAGGCCTGGGAGCTTTCTTT. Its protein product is CASSLQTGLGAFF.

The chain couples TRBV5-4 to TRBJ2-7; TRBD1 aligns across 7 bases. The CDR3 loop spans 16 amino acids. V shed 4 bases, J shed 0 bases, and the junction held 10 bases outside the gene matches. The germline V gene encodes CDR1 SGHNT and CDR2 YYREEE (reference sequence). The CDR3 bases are TGTGCCAGCAGCGCGCGTGCCGGGACAGCCTCCTACGAGCAGTACTTC. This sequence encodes CASSARAGTASYEQYF. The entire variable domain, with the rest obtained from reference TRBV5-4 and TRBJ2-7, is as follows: ETGVTQSPTHLIKTRGQQVTLRCSSQSGHNTVSWYQQALGQGPQFIFQYYREEENGRGNFPPRFSGLQFPNYSSELNVNALELDDSALYLCASSARAGTASYEQYFGPGTRLTVT.

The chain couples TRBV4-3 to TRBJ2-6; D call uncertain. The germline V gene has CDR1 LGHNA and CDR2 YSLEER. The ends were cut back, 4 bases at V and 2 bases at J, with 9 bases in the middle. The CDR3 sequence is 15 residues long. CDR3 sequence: CASSPLVAGANVLTF. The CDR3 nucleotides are TGCGCCAGCAGCCCCCTAGTTGCTGGGGCCAACGTCCTGACTTTC.

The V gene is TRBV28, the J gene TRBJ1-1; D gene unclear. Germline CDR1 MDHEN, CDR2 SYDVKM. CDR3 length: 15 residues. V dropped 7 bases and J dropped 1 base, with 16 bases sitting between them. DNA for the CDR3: TGTGCCAGCACCTTAGCCGGTGACGGGAACACTGAAGCTTTCTTT. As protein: CASTLAGDGNTEAFF.

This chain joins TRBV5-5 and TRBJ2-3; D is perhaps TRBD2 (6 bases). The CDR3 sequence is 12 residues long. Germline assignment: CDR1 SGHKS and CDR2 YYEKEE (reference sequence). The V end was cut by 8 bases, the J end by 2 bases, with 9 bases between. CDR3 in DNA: TGTGCCAGGAGGAGGGCCACAGATACGCAGTATTTT. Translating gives CARRRATDTQYF.

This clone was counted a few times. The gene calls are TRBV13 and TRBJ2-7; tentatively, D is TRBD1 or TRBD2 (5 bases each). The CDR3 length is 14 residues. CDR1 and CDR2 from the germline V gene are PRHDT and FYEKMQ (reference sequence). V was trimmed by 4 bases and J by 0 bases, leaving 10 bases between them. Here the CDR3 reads CASSSGAFSYEQYF. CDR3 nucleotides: TGTGCCAGCAGCTCCGGGGCTTTCTCCTACGAGCAGTACTTC. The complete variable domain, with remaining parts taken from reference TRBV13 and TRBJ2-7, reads AAGVIQSPRHLIKEKRETATLKCYPIPRHDTVYWYQQGPGQDPQFLISFYEKMQSDKGSIPDRFSAQQFSDYHSELNMSSLELGDSALYFCASSSGAFSYEQYFGPGTRLTVT.

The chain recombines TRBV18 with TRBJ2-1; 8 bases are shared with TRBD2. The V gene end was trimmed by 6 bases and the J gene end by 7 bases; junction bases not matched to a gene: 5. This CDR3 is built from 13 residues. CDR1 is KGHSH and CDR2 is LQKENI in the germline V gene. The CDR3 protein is CASSTGGRNEQFF. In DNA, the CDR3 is TGTGCCAGCTCTACGGGGGGGCGGAATGAGCAGTTCTTC.

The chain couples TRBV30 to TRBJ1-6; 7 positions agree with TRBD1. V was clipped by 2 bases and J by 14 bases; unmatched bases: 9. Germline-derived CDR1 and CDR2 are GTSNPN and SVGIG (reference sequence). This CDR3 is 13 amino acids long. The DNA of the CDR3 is TGTGCCTGGAGTTTTTCAGGGGGGGCGACCCTCCACTTT. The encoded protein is CAWSFSGGATLHF.

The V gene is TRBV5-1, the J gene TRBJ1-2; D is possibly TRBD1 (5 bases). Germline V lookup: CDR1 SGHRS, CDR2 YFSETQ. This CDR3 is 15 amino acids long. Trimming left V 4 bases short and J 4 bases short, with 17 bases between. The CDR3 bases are TGCGCCAGCAGCGCAACGGGGGGTTCGAGCTATGGCTACACCTTC. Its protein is CASSATGGSSYGYTF.

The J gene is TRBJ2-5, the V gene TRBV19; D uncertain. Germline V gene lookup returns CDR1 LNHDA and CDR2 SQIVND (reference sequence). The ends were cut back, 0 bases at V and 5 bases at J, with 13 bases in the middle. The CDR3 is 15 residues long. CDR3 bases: TGTGCCAGTAGTATAGATGGAAGGGTGGTGGAGACCCAGTACTTC. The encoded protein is CASSIDGRVVETQYF.